This T cell receptor beta chain appears in the sequencing data of a study of blood T cells in healthy people across ages. Findings of the study overall: Older individuals had lower TCR beta diversity per million T cells (the decline was roughly linear).

In its sample, this clonotype was seen once. Its specificity is not known. Through a sample-barcoded 5' primer and a J-beta primer mix, a second PCR was run for roughly 6 to 12 cycles. Tagging of each cDNA molecule was performed by a template-switch adaptor with 12 random nucleotides. Every sample produced at least 2.5 million CDR3-containing paired-end reads. Via MiXCR, TCRdb re-called the 5' RACE reads, giving one row per CDR3 protein. The sample lists about 780,000 distinct CDR3 sequences; about half were seen once. The V gene lost 0 bases and the J gene lost 5 bases, with 11 bases spanning the gap. Germline V CDR1 and CDR2: MGHRA, YSYEKL. The CDR3 covers 15 residues.

The TCR was taken from a man older than 75 in good health. This chain uses TRBV4-1 with TRBJ2-1; D ambiguous. The sample taken for sequencing was blood. The CDR3 bases are TGCGCCAGCAGCCAAGATATACTGAATGACAATGAGCAGTTCTTC. The encoded protein is CASSQDILNDNEQFF.